Listed below are T cell receptor beta chains from one sample, sequenced in a study of OX40 agonist ivuxolimab in advanced cancers. The repertoire was sequenced with immunoSEQ multiplex PCR; TCRdb's copy has only in-frame clones and lacks some. The sample includes around 15,000 clones, 80% to 95% of them seen just once. Sequenced here: CD4+ or CD8+ T cells sorted from blood, sampled in a trial of the OX40 agonist ivuxolimab. Receptor source: an adult with an advanced solid tumor such as melanoma, head and neck, liver or kidney cancer. The CDR3 runs from the conserved cysteine through the conserved F or W. Fields, in order: D gene, clone size, V gene, J gene, CDR3 protein, CDR3 DNA. D genes are given only for firm matches. Part of the rows lack a size; the others show once, few, many or a class for expanded clones.

D gene: TRBD2; clone size: NA; V gene: TRBV10-2; J gene: TRBJ2-7; CDR3 protein: CASSERLAGVEQYF; CDR3 DNA: TGCGCCAGCAGTGAGCGGCTAGCGGGAGTCGAGCAGTACTTC
D gene: NA; clone size: NA; V gene: TRBV7-9; J gene: TRBJ1-5; CDR3 protein: CASSFGSTGNQPQHF; CDR3 DNA: TGTGCCAGCAGCTTCGGATCTACTGGCAATCAGCCCCAGCATTTT
D gene: TRBD1; clone size: NA; V gene: TRBV30; J gene: TRBJ1-2; CDR3 protein: CAWSAGGDRYGYTF; CDR3 DNA: TGTGCCTGGAGCGCAGGGGGCGACAGATATGGCTACACCTTC
D gene: TRBD2; clone size: NA; V gene: TRBV7-9; J gene: TRBJ2-1; CDR3 protein: CASSLESGGYNEQFF; CDR3 DNA: TGTGCCAGCAGCTTAGAGAGCGGGGGGTACAATGAGCAGTTCTTC
D gene: TRBD1; clone size: NA; V gene: TRBV27; J gene: TRBJ2-7; CDR3 protein: CASSLTGTGRAEQYF; CDR3 DNA: TGTGCCAGCAGTTTAACCGGGACAGGGAGGGCCGAGCAGTACTTC
D gene: NA; clone size: NA; V gene: TRBV28; J gene: TRBJ1-2; CDR3 protein: CASSFRPSGVGGYTF; CDR3 DNA: TGTGCCAGCAGTTTCCGACCTAGCGGGGTGGGGGGCTACACCTTC
D gene: NA; clone size: once; V gene: TRBV19; J gene: TRBJ2-3; CDR3 protein: CASSMGGTDTQYF; CDR3 DNA: TGTGCCAGTAGTATGGGCGGGACAGATACGCAGTATTTT
D gene: NA; clone size: NA; V gene: TRBV28; J gene: TRBJ2-5; CDR3 protein: CASGPGTKVLETQYF; CDR3 DNA: TGTGCCAGCGGGCCCGGGACAAAAGTTCTGGAGACCCAGTACTTC
D gene: TRBD1; clone size: NA; V gene: TRBV5-8; J gene: TRBJ1-3; CDR3 protein: CASSLEGRHRGTTGNTIYF; CDR3 DNA: TGTGCCAGCAGCTTGGAGGGCCGTCACAGGGGAACCACGGGAAACACCATATATTTT
D gene: NA; clone size: NA; V gene: TRBV28; J gene: TRBJ2-7; CDR3 protein: CASSLRISYEQYF; CDR3 DNA: TGTGCCAGCAGCTTAAGGATATCCTACGAGCAGTACTTC
D gene: NA; clone size: NA; V gene: TRBV7-6; J gene: TRBJ2-7; CDR3 protein: CASSTGDVAYEQYF; CDR3 DNA: TGTGCCAGCAGCACGGGGGACGTCGCCTACGAGCAGTACTTC
D gene: NA; clone size: NA; V gene: TRBV6-5; J gene: TRBJ1-2; CDR3 protein: CANPIWVWGGYTF; CDR3 DNA: TGTGCCAACCCTATATGGGTTTGGGGAGGCTACACCTTC
D gene: NA; clone size: once; V gene: TRBV11-3; J gene: TRBJ1-1; CDR3 protein: CASSRGQGTEAFF; CDR3 DNA: TGTGCCAGCAGCCGGGGCCAGGGCACTGAAGCTTTCTTT
D gene: TRBD2; clone size: NA; V gene: TRBV13; J gene: TRBJ2-1; CDR3 protein: CASKAGGGNEQFF; CDR3 DNA: TGTGCCAGCAAGGCGGGGGGAGGCAATGAGCAGTTCTTC
D gene: NA; clone size: NA; V gene: TRBV4-1; J gene: TRBJ1-4; CDR3 protein: CASSQAWGDEKLFF; CDR3 DNA: TGCGCCAGCAGCCAAGCGTGGGGAGATGAAAAACTGTTTTTT
D gene: NA; clone size: NA; V gene: TRBV10-1; J gene: TRBJ2-1; CDR3 protein: CASSESASATYNEQFF; CDR3 DNA: TGCGCCAGCAGTGAGTCGGCCTCAGCTACCTACAATGAGCAGTTCTTC
D gene: NA; clone size: NA; V gene: TRBV27; J gene: TRBJ2-7; CDR3 protein: CASSFRDAAAYEQYF; CDR3 DNA: TGTGCCAGCAGTTTCCGGGACGCAGCGGCCTACGAGCAGTACTTC
D gene: TRBD2; clone size: NA; V gene: TRBV13; J gene: TRBJ2-3; CDR3 protein: CASSSLSGGADTQYF; CDR3 DNA: TGTGCCAGCAGCTCCCTGAGCGGGGGGGCAGATACGCAGTATTTT
D gene: NA; clone size: NA; V gene: TRBV27; J gene: TRBJ2-7; CDR3 protein: CASSYVGGHNYEQYF; CDR3 DNA: TGTGCCAGCAGCTACGTCGGGGGGCATAACTACGAGCAGTACTTC
D gene: NA; clone size: NA; V gene: TRBV6-4; J gene: TRBJ2-2; CDR3 protein: CASRPDLGTGELFF; CDR3 DNA: TGTGCCAGCAGGCCGGACCTGGGGACCGGGGAGCTGTTTTTT
D gene: TRBD1; clone size: NA; V gene: TRBV7-2; J gene: TRBJ1-6; CDR3 protein: CASSLRDRDDSPLHF; CDR3 DNA: TGTGCCAGCAGCTTAAGGGACAGGGACGATTCACCCCTCCACTTT
D gene: TRBD1; clone size: NA; V gene: TRBV27; J gene: TRBJ2-7; CDR3 protein: CASSSSGTGDYEQYF; CDR3 DNA: TGTGCCAGCAGTTCCTCCGGGACAGGGGACTACGAGCAGTACTTC
D gene: NA; clone size: NA; V gene: TRBV4-1; J gene: TRBJ1-1; CDR3 protein: CASSQDGRNYLNTEAFF; CDR3 DNA: TGCGCCAGCAGCCAAGATGGGAGGAACTACTTGAACACTGAAGCTTTCTTT
D gene: TRBD1; clone size: NA; V gene: TRBV25-1; J gene: TRBJ1-4; CDR3 protein: CASSEFWGQGYEKLFF; CDR3 DNA: TGTGCCAGCAGTGAATTCTGGGGACAGGGGTATGAAAAACTGTTTTTT
D gene: NA; clone size: once; V gene: TRBV4-1; J gene: TRBJ2-7; CDR3 protein: CASSQDRDYSSYEQYF; CDR3 DNA: TGCGCCAGCAGCCAAGATCGCGACTATAGCTCCTACGAGCAGTACTTC
D gene: TRBD1; clone size: NA; V gene: TRBV7-9; J gene: TRBJ2-7; CDR3 protein: CASSPGQSYEQYF; CDR3 DNA: TGTGCCAGCAGCCCGGGACAGTCCTACGAGCAGTACTTC
D gene: TRBD1; clone size: NA; V gene: TRBV11-2; J gene: TRBJ2-7; CDR3 protein: CASSSAGQGGYEQYF; CDR3 DNA: TGTGCCAGCAGCTCAGCGGGACAGGGAGGCTACGAGCAGTACTTC
D gene: NA; clone size: NA; V gene: TRBV2; J gene: TRBJ2-3; CDR3 protein: CASLNTDTQYF; CDR3 DNA: TGTGCCAGCCTTAACACAGATACGCAGTATTTT
D gene: NA; clone size: NA; V gene: TRBV27; J gene: TRBJ1-1; CDR3 protein: CASSSGLSTEAFF; CDR3 DNA: TGTGCCAGCAGTTCGGGGTTGAGTACTGAAGCTTTCTTT
D gene: NA; clone size: NA; V gene: TRBV11-3; J gene: TRBJ2-3; CDR3 protein: CASTSSGSRAADTQYF; CDR3 DNA: TGTGCCAGCACCTCTAGTGGCTCCAGGGCGGCAGATACGCAGTATTTT
D gene: NA; clone size: NA; V gene: TRBV6-6; J gene: TRBJ2-7; CDR3 protein: CASSFGFYEQYF; CDR3 DNA: TGTGCCAGCAGTTTCGGGTTTTACGAGCAGTACTTC
D gene: NA; clone size: NA; V gene: TRBV7-9; J gene: TRBJ2-3; CDR3 protein: CASSLGTDTQYF; CDR3 DNA: TGTGCCAGCAGCTTAGGTACAGATACGCAGTATTTT
D gene: NA; clone size: once; V gene: TRBV28; J gene: TRBJ2-7; CDR3 protein: CASSPSGPLYEQYF; CDR3 DNA: TGTGCCAGCAGTCCATCGGGACCATTGTACGAGCAGTACTTC
D gene: TRBD1; clone size: NA; V gene: TRBV7-9; J gene: TRBJ2-5; CDR3 protein: CASSLGPGRGLLETQYF; CDR3 DNA: TGTGCCAGCAGCTTAGGACCCGGCAGGGGGTTGTTGGAGACCCAGTACTTC
D gene: NA; clone size: NA; V gene: TRBV27; J gene: TRBJ2-3; CDR3 protein: CASSLRDSYTDTQYF; CDR3 DNA: TGTGCCAGCAGTCTCCGGGACTCTTACACAGATACGCAGTATTTT
D gene: NA; clone size: once; V gene: TRBV5-1; J gene: TRBJ2-7; CDR3 protein: CASSLGQGGNEQYF; CDR3 DNA: TGCGCCAGCAGCTTGGGACAGGGAGGCAACGAGCAGTACTTC
D gene: NA; clone size: NA; V gene: TRBV6-6; J gene: TRBJ2-3; CDR3 protein: CASTQEIFTDTQYF; CDR3 DNA: TGTGCCAGCACCCAAGAAATCTTCACAGATACGCAGTATTTT
D gene: NA; clone size: NA; V gene: TRBV10-1; J gene: TRBJ1-1; CDR3 protein: CASSDGRVTEAFF; CDR3 DNA: TGCGCCAGCAGTGATGGAAGGGTTACTGAAGCTTTCTTT
D gene: TRBD1; clone size: NA; V gene: TRBV28; J gene: TRBJ1-4; CDR3 protein: CASSLNRGNEKLFF; CDR3 DNA: TGTGCCAGCAGTTTAAACAGGGGAAATGAAAAACTGTTTTTT
D gene: NA; clone size: NA; V gene: TRBV7-6; J gene: TRBJ2-5; CDR3 protein: CASSLGTDQETQYF; CDR3 DNA: TGTGCCAGCAGCTTAGGAACAGACCAAGAGACCCAGTACTTC
D gene: NA; clone size: NA; V gene: TRBV13; J gene: TRBJ2-3; CDR3 protein: CASLSTQDTQYF; CDR3 DNA: TGTGCCTCCCTTAGCACCCAAGATACGCAGTATTTT
D gene: TRBD1; clone size: NA; V gene: TRBV19; J gene: TRBJ1-1; CDR3 protein: CASTVVGGLNTEAFF; CDR3 DNA: TGTGCCAGTACGGTTGTAGGGGGCTTGAACACTGAAGCTTTCTTT
D gene: NA; clone size: NA; V gene: TRBV27; J gene: TRBJ1-1; CDR3 protein: CASSFGENAEAFF; CDR3 DNA: TGTGCCAGCAGTTTTGGGGAGAACGCTGAAGCTTTCTTT
D gene: NA; clone size: NA; V gene: TRBV4-1; J gene: TRBJ2-3; CDR3 protein: CASSQGGIGGSTDTQYF; CDR3 DNA: TGCGCCAGCAGCCAAGGAGGGATCGGTGGTAGCACAGATACGCAGTATTTT
D gene: TRBD2; clone size: NA; V gene: TRBV28; J gene: TRBJ2-1; CDR3 protein: CASSLGAGGPGNEQFF; CDR3 DNA: TGTGCCAGCAGTTTGGGAGCGGGAGGGCCGGGCAATGAGCAGTTCTTC
D gene: NA; clone size: NA; V gene: TRBV6-5; J gene: TRBJ2-7; CDR3 protein: CASRGSGEQYF; CDR3 DNA: TGTGCCAGCAGGGGGTCCGGCGAGCAGTACTTC
D gene: NA; clone size: NA; V gene: TRBV2; J gene: TRBJ2-1; CDR3 protein: CASGVEAYNEQFF; CDR3 DNA: TGTGCCAGCGGGGTTGAAGCGTACAATGAGCAGTTCTTC
D gene: TRBD1; clone size: NA; V gene: TRBV5-4; J gene: TRBJ2-3; CDR3 protein: CASSLLGQNTDTQYF; CDR3 DNA: TGTGCCAGCAGCTTGTTGGGACAGAACACAGATACGCAGTATTTT
D gene: NA; clone size: NA; V gene: TRBV11-3; J gene: TRBJ2-3; CDR3 protein: CASSLGGGSTDTQYF; CDR3 DNA: TGTGCCAGCAGCTTAGGTGGGGGCAGCACAGATACGCAGTATTTT
D gene: TRBD1; clone size: once; V gene: TRBV28; J gene: TRBJ2-1; CDR3 protein: CASSSTGGSYNEQFF; CDR3 DNA: TGTGCCAGCAGTTCCACAGGGGGCTCCTACAATGAGCAGTTCTTC